This T cell receptor (beta chain) was captured in a study of T cells expressing NK-cell markers. TCRdb derives one entry per CDR3 protein from the 5' RACE reads, leaving out DNA. In total, the table holds about 460,000 distinct CDR3 sequences. Germline CDR1 reads SQVTM; CDR2 reads ANQGSEA. The CDR3 length is 14 residues. The TCR originated in a woman aged 50 to 60 in good health. The chain carries TRBV29-1 and TRBJ1-4. Source material: blood T cells: a sorted CD56 or NKG2C T cell subset, CD4+ or CD8+ T cells, or bulk PBMC T cells (not recorded which). CDR3 residues: CSVEEAIGREKLFF.